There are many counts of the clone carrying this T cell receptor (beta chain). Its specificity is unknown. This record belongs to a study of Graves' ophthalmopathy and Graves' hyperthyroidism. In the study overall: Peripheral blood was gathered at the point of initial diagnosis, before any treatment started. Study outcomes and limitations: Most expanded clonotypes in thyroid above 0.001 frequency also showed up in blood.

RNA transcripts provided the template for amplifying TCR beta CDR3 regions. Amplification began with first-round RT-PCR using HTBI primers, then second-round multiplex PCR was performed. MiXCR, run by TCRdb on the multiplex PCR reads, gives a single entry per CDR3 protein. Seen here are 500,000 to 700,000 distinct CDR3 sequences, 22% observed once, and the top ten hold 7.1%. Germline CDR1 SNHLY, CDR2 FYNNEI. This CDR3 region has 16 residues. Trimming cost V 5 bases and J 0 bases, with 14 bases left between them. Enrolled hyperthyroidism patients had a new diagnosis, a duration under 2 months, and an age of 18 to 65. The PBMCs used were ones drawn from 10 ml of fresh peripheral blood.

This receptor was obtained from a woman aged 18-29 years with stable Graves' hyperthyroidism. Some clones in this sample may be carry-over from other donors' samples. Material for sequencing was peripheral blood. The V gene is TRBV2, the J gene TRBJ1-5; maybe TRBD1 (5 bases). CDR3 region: CASSSKQAYSNQPQHF. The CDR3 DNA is TGTGCCAGCAGTTCCAAACAGGCCTATAGCAATCAGCCCCAGCATTTT.